This is a list of T cell receptor beta chains from one sample in a study of T cells in localized non-small cell lung cancer. The repertoire was sequenced with immunoSEQ multiplex PCR; TCRdb's copy has only in-frame clones and lacks some. The sample consists of about 46,000 clones, 81% of them appearing once. The sequencing used peripheral blood mononuclear cells, collected before any cancer treatment. These receptor sequences come from a man aged 40 to 75 with stage III lung adenocarcinoma. The CDR3 runs from the conserved cysteine through the conserved F or W. The D gene is left open where the match is weak. Clone size is not always given. Where it is, it says once, few, many or a class for expanded clones.

v_call	j_call	d_call	clone_size	cdr3_nt	cdr3_aa
TRBV5-1	TRBJ1-5	NA	NA	TGCGCCAGCAGCTTGGGGCAGGGACAAGTTGATCAGCCCCAGCATTTT	CASSLGQGQVDQPQHF
TRBV10-3	TRBJ1-1	TRBD1	once	TGTGCCATCACCCAGCACCGGGACAGGGGCACTGAAGCTTTCTTT	CAITQHRDRGTEAFF
TRBV5-1	TRBJ1-1	NA	NA	TGCGCCAGCAGCTTGGAGTCCAGGGGCACTGAAGCTTTCTTT	CASSLESRGTEAFF
TRBV27	TRBJ1-1	NA	NA	TGTGCCAGCAGTTTTGGGGGTAGCACTGAAGCTTTCTTT	CASSFGGSTEAFF
TRBV5-4	TRBJ1-3	NA	NA	TGTGCCAGCAGCTTGGGGGTCGGGGTGAGCGGTGGAAACACCATATATTTT	CASSLGVGVSGGNTIYF
TRBV5-1	TRBJ1-2	TRBD1	NA	TGCGCCAGCAGCTTGTATGGGACAGGGAGTGGCTACACCTTC	CASSLYGTGSGYTF
TRBV2	TRBJ1-1	NA	NA	TGTGCCAGCAGTCTCTCTACCACGAAGAACACTGAAGCTTTCTTT	CASSLSTTKNTEAFF
TRBV6-5	TRBJ1-4	TRBD1	few	TGTGCCAGCAGTTACTCGACAGGGGGCGGTGAAAAACTGTTTTTT	CASSYSTGGGEKLFF
TRBV6-5	TRBJ1-5	NA	NA	TGTGCCAGCAGCCGGGTAGGGAATAGCAATCAGCCCCAGCATTTT	CASSRVGNSNQPQHF
TRBV29-1	TRBJ1-1	NA	NA	TGCAGCGCGTCCGGCCGGAACACTGAAGCTTTCTTT	CSASGRNTEAFF
TRBV6-5	TRBJ1-6	NA	once	TGTGCCACCCAGGAGAGCTCCTATAATTCACCCCTCCACTTT	CATQESSYNSPLHF
TRBV6-1	TRBJ2-1	TRBD2	NA	TGTGCCAGCAGTGAAATTCCGGGACTAGCGGGGTCCTACAATGAGCAGTTCTTC	CASSEIPGLAGSYNEQFF
TRBV27	TRBJ2-1	TRBD2	NA	TGTGCCAGCAGTTTAGGTCAAGGCGGGGGGGCCTACGGTGAGCAGTTCTTC	CASSLGQGGGAYGEQFF
TRBV2	TRBJ2-2	TRBD1	NA	TGTGCCAGCAGCCTGACAGGGGGCACCGGGGAGCTGTTTTTT	CASSLTGGTGELFF
TRBV4-2	TRBJ2-7	NA	NA	TGTGCCAGCAGCCAAGATTCCTACGAGCAGTACTTC	CASSQDSYEQYF
TRBV11-1	TRBJ2-7	TRBD1	NA	TGTGCCAGCAGTTTTGGGACAGGGGGCCTCTACGAGCAGTACTTC	CASSFGTGGLYEQYF
TRBV12-5	TRBJ2-3	NA	NA	TGTGCTAGTGGTGCGAACAGTGGAATCACAGATACGCAGTATTTT	CASGANSGITDTQYF
TRBV19	TRBJ2-2	NA	once	TGTGCCAGTAGTACGTCACGGGACTTCCGCACCGGGGAGCTGTTTTTT	CASSTSRDFRTGELFF
TRBV9	TRBJ2-6	NA	NA	TGTGCCAGCAGCGTAGCAGGGGCTGGGGCCAACGTCCTGACTTTC	CASSVAGAGANVLTF
TRBV9	TRBJ2-4	NA	NA	TGTGCCAGCAGCCCTCGGGATTTACTAGCCAAAAACATTCAGTACTTC	CASSPRDLLAKNIQYF
TRBV5-6	TRBJ2-6	TRBD2	NA	TGTGCCAGCAGCGCGGGGGGGGGCGCTGGGGCCAACGTCCTGACTTTC	CASSAGGGAGANVLTF
TRBV6-4	TRBJ1-1	TRBD1	NA	TGTGCCAGCAGCGAAGGACAGGGGAACACTGAAGCTTTCTTT	CASSEGQGNTEAFF
TRBV10-3	TRBJ2-2	NA	NA	TGTGCCATCAGGCAGGGCACCGGGGAGCTGTTTTTT	CAIRQGTGELFF
TRBV6-5	TRBJ2-3	NA	NA	TGTGCCAGCAGGGGGACAGATACGCAGTATTTT	CASRGTDTQYF
TRBV5-8	TRBJ2-3	NA	NA	TGTGCCAGCTGCCTCAGGGTTTCCGGGACCACAGATACGCAGTATTTT	CASCLRVSGTTDTQYF
TRBV9	TRBJ2-3	TRBD1	NA	TGTGCCAGCAGCGTAAGGACACCGGGACAGGGCACAGATACGCAGTATTTT	CASSVRTPGQGTDTQYF
TRBV2	TRBJ2-7	NA	NA	TGTGCCAGCAGTGAGCAGGGAAGTTTGTACGAGCAGTACTTC	CASSEQGSLYEQYF
TRBV7-8	TRBJ2-5	NA	few	TGTGCCAGCCGTTCCGATACCCTGGAAGCAGACTTC	CASRSDTLEADF
TRBV5-1	TRBJ1-1	NA	NA	TGCGCCAGCAGCTTGGGAGGTGCCGAGGGAGCTTTCTTT	CASSLGGAEGAFF
TRBV2	TRBJ2-7	NA	NA	TGTGCCAGCAGTGAACTCATCTACGAGCAGTACTTC	CASSELIYEQYF
TRBV7-2	TRBJ2-5	NA	NA	TGTGCCAGCAGCTTTAGCGGCTGGGAGACCCAGTACTTC	CASSFSGWETQYF
TRBV6-5	TRBJ2-2	TRBD2	few	TGTGCCAGCAGTTACTCGATGCTAGCGGGCGGGGAGCTGTTTTTT	CASSYSMLAGGELFF
TRBV10-2	TRBJ2-5	NA	few	TGCGCCAGCAGTGAGTACAGGGAAGAGACCCAGTACTTC	CASSEYREETQYF
TRBV6-5	TRBJ2-5	TRBD1	once	TGTGCCAGCAGTTACGATGACAGGGAAGAGACCCAGTACTTC	CASSYDDREETQYF
TRBV27	TRBJ1-6	NA	NA	TGTGCCAGCAGTCCAACAGGGTATAATTCACCCCTCCACTTT	CASSPTGYNSPLHF
TRBV5-8	TRBJ1-5	NA	NA	TGTGCCAGCAGCTTAGGACAGCGCAATCAGCCCCAGCATTTT	CASSLGQRNQPQHF
TRBV5-1	TRBJ2-7	NA	NA	TGCGCCAGCAGCTTGGCACGGGACGGCGACTACGAGCAGTACTTC	CASSLARDGDYEQYF
TRBV5-1	TRBJ2-3	TRBD2	NA	TGCGCCGGCAGGCTAGCGGGGGGCACAGATACGCAGTATTTT	CAGRLAGGTDTQYF
TRBV5-1	TRBJ1-1	NA	NA	TGCGCCAGCAGCTTGGAGAGGACTGAAGCTTTCTTT	CASSLERTEAFF
TRBV30	TRBJ1-3	NA	NA	TGTGGCGTAGACGGGGACTTGGACACCATATATTTT	CGVDGDLDTIYF
TRBV29-1	TRBJ2-3	TRBD2	few	TGCAGCGTTGAGACTAGCGGGGTCCACACAGATACGCAGTATTTT	CSVETSGVHTDTQYF
TRBV6-6	TRBJ1-5	NA	few	TGTGCCAGCAGTTCGAGGGGCGAGAGTCAGCCCCAGCATTTT	CASSSRGESQPQHF
TRBV4-2	TRBJ2-7	NA	NA	TGTGCCAGCAGCTTTCCCTCCTACTCCTACGAGCAGTACTTC	CASSFPSYSYEQYF
TRBV2	TRBJ2-3	TRBD2	NA	TGTGCCAGCAGCGAACTAGCGTCGAGCACAGATACGCAGTATTTT	CASSELASSTDTQYF
TRBV20-1	TRBJ1-1	NA	NA	TGCAGTGCTATGAATTTCTTGATGGCTTTCTTT	CSAMNFLMAFF
TRBV6-1	TRBJ1-3	NA	NA	TGTGCCAGCAGTGCAAGGGGTACAGGGTCGATTGGAAACACCATATATTTT	CASSARGTGSIGNTIYF
TRBV28	TRBJ1-1	TRBD1	NA	TGTGCCAGCAGCTTCTGGGGACAGGGTCCACGGTTGAACACTGAAGCTTTCTTT	CASSFWGQGPRLNTEAFF
TRBV19	TRBJ2-3	NA	NA	TGTGCCAGTCAGGGGGGGATCCCTAGCACAGATACGCAGTATTTT	CASQGGIPSTDTQYF
TRBV2	TRBJ2-3	TRBD2	few	TGTGCCAGCAGTGGAGCGGGGGGTCTTCAGTATTTT	CASSGAGGLQYF
TRBV5-8	TRBJ2-5	NA	few	TGTGCCAGCAGCTTGGAGCCAGGGCAAGAGACCCAGTACTTC	CASSLEPGQETQYF
TRBV4-2	TRBJ2-7	TRBD2	few	TGTGCCAGCAGCCAAGTTGGGACTAGCGGGTTCTACGAGCAGTACTTC	CASSQVGTSGFYEQYF
TRBV11-2	TRBJ2-5	TRBD2	NA	TGTGCCAGCAGCATCGGAGCCGGGACTAGCGGGGAAGAGACCCAGTACTTC	CASSIGAGTSGEETQYF
TRBV5-6	TRBJ2-5	NA	NA	TGTGCCAGCAGCGCGGGCGGGACTCCGGAGACCCAGTACTTC	CASSAGGTPETQYF
TRBV4-2	TRBJ2-5	TRBD2	NA	TGTGCCAGCAGCCCATCTCTAGCGGGGGGACAAGAGACCCAGTACTTC	CASSPSLAGGQETQYF
TRBV11-2	TRBJ2-7	TRBD1	NA	TGTGCCAGCAGCCAAGGACAGGGGGCTCTGGCGGGGGGAGAACAGTACTTC	CASSQGQGALAGGEQYF
TRBV29-1	TRBJ2-5	TRBD1	NA	TGCAGCGTTCCCCGGGACAGGCAAGGAGAGACCCAGTACTTC	CSVPRDRQGETQYF
TRBV6-6	TRBJ2-7	TRBD2	NA	TGTGCCACCCTGGGCGCGGGGGGGACCTACGAGCAGTACTTC	CATLGAGGTYEQYF